This is a list of T cell receptor beta chains from one sample in a study of shared clonotypes between healthy human individuals. Assay used: immunoSEQ multiplex PCR; TCRdb lists only in-frame clones, some missing. The sample gives around 1.9 million clones, 80% to 95% of which show up once; 1.5% to 2% is in the top ten. The sample consisted of naive CD8+ T cells from PBMCs. The source is a man in his late teens or twenties in good health. Some clones in this sample may be carry-over from other donors' samples. The CDR3 runs from the conserved cysteine through the conserved F or W. D genes are given only for firm matches. The size field is filled for only some rows; it gives once, few, many or a size class.

v_gene: TRBV2
j_gene: TRBJ2-7
d_gene: -
abundance: -
CDR3aa: CASRPYEQYF
CDR3nt: TGTGCCAGCAGACCCTACGAGCAGTACTTC

v_gene: TRBV7-3
j_gene: TRBJ2-7
d_gene: -
abundance: -
CDR3aa: CASSLDPTYEQYF
CDR3nt: TGTGCCAGCAGCTTAGATCCCACCTACGAGCAGTACTTC

v_gene: TRBV27
j_gene: TRBJ2-7
d_gene: -
abundance: -
CDR3aa: CASGRLRLPYEQYF
CDR3nt: TGTGCCAGCGGGAGACTGAGGCTCCCATACGAGCAGTACTTC

v_gene: TRBV7-2
j_gene: TRBJ2-1
d_gene: TRBD2
abundance: -
CDR3aa: CASSLIRTSSTEQFF
CDR3nt: TGTGCCAGCAGCTTAATTCGGACTAGTAGTACTGAGCAGTTCTTC

v_gene: TRBV4-1
j_gene: TRBJ2-1
d_gene: TRBD2
abundance: -
CDR3aa: CASSQGLARGSYNEQFF
CDR3nt: TGCGCCAGCAGCCAGGGACTAGCGAGAGGCTCCTACAATGAGCAGTTCTTC

v_gene: TRBV7-9
j_gene: TRBJ2-1
d_gene: -
abundance: -
CDR3aa: CASSSFEIYNEQFF
CDR3nt: TGTGCCAGCAGCTCCTTCGAGATCTACAATGAGCAGTTCTTC

v_gene: TRBV5-5
j_gene: TRBJ2-7
d_gene: -
abundance: -
CDR3aa: CASSLAGSYEQYF
CDR3nt: TGTGCCAGCAGCTTGGCCGGGTCCTACGAGCAGTACTTC

v_gene: TRBV9
j_gene: TRBJ2-1
d_gene: -
abundance: -
CDR3aa: CASGMIKGEQFF
CDR3nt: TGTGCCAGCGGGATGATAAAGGGTGAGCAGTTCTTC

v_gene: TRBV6-6
j_gene: TRBJ1-4
d_gene: -
abundance: -
CDR3aa: CASSQTAGGEKLFF
CDR3nt: TGTGCCAGCAGCCAGACAGCAGGAGGGGAAAAACTGTTTTTT

v_gene: TRBV4-1
j_gene: TRBJ2-2
d_gene: -
abundance: -
CDR3aa: CASSPVGPRRGRAGELFF
CDR3nt: TGCGCCAGCAGCCCCGTCGGTCCTCGCCGGGGGCGCGCCGGGGAGCTGTTTTTT

v_gene: TRBV28
j_gene: TRBJ1-5
d_gene: -
abundance: -
CDR3aa: CASRPTDASNQPQHF
CDR3nt: TGTGCCAGCCGGCCGACGGATGCTAGCAATCAGCCCCAGCATTTT

v_gene: TRBV7-3
j_gene: TRBJ2-1
d_gene: TRBD2
abundance: -
CDR3aa: CASSLYPSGRDNEQFF
CDR3nt: TGTGCCAGCAGCTTATATCCCAGCGGGAGGGACAATGAGCAGTTCTTC

v_gene: TRBV4-2
j_gene: TRBJ2-7
d_gene: -
abundance: -
CDR3aa: CASSQVGIALDPEQYF
CDR3nt: TGTGCCAGCAGCCAAGTCGGAATTGCTTTGGACCCCGAGCAGTACTTC

v_gene: TRBV5-6
j_gene: TRBJ2-1
d_gene: -
abundance: -
CDR3aa: CASSLGGRHNEQFF
CDR3nt: TGTGCCAGCAGCTTGGGTGGGCGACACAATGAGCAGTTCTTC

v_gene: TRBV28
j_gene: TRBJ2-2
d_gene: TRBD2
abundance: -
CDR3aa: CASSRDLAGGIFRELFF
CDR3nt: TGTGCCAGCAGCCGAGACCTAGCGGGGGGGATTTTTAGGGAGCTGTTTTTT

v_gene: TRBV7-8
j_gene: TRBJ2-7
d_gene: -
abundance: -
CDR3aa: CASSQDRSGHDPYEQYF
CDR3nt: TGTGCCAGCAGCCAAGATCGCTCGGGACACGATCCCTACGAGCAGTACTTC

v_gene: TRBV9
j_gene: TRBJ1-1
d_gene: -
abundance: few
CDR3aa: CASSVAGENTEAFF
CDR3nt: TGTGCCAGCAGCGTAGCAGGGGAGAACACTGAAGCTTTCTTT

v_gene: TRBV21-1
j_gene: TRBJ1-1
d_gene: -
abundance: -
CDR3aa: CASSKGQSGGPERVNTEAFF
CDR3nt: TGTGCCAGCAGCAAAGGGCAGTCAGGGGGCCCTGAGCGGGTGAACACTGAAGCTTTCTTT

v_gene: TRBV9
j_gene: TRBJ2-7
d_gene: -
abundance: -
CDR3aa: CASSGTTSYEQYF
CDR3nt: TGTGCCAGCAGCGGAACGACTTCTTACGAGCAGTACTTC

v_gene: TRBV6-1
j_gene: TRBJ1-1
d_gene: -
abundance: -
CDR3aa: CASSEAGADEAFF
CDR3nt: TGTGCCAGCAGTGAAGCGGGGGCTGACGAAGCTTTCTTT

v_gene: TRBV11-2
j_gene: TRBJ1-2
d_gene: -
abundance: -
CDR3aa: CASSLDFVGTALNYGYTF
CDR3nt: TGTGCCAGCAGCTTAGACTTTGTCGGGACGGCCTTAAACTATGGCTACACCTTC

v_gene: TRBV13
j_gene: TRBJ1-3
d_gene: TRBD1
abundance: -
CDR3aa: CASSPGPEGAGGNTIYF
CDR3nt: TGTGCCAGCAGCCCCGGTCCGGAGGGGGCCGGTGGAAACACCATATATTTT

v_gene: TRBV27
j_gene: TRBJ2-4
d_gene: TRBD1
abundance: -
CDR3aa: CASSSDTGTGVAIQYF
CDR3nt: TGTGCCAGCAGTTCAGACACCGGGACAGGGGTCGCCATTCAGTACTTC

v_gene: TRBV6-1
j_gene: TRBJ2-1
d_gene: -
abundance: -
CDR3aa: CASSPSRVYNEQFF
CDR3nt: TGTGCCAGCAGTCCTTCCCGGGTATACAATGAGCAGTTCTTC

v_gene: TRBV6-1
j_gene: TRBJ1-5
d_gene: -
abundance: few
CDR3aa: CAIRPLLVQPQHF
CDR3nt: TGTGCCATTCGACCCCTACTTGTTCAGCCCCAGCATTTT

v_gene: TRBV5-4
j_gene: TRBJ1-5
d_gene: -
abundance: -
CDR3aa: CASSDDDQPQHF
CDR3nt: TGTGCCAGCAGCGATGACGATCAGCCCCAGCATTTT

v_gene: TRBV28
j_gene: TRBJ2-1
d_gene: TRBD2
abundance: once
CDR3aa: CASSHRLAGGYNEQFF
CDR3nt: TGTGCCAGCAGTCACCGACTAGCGGGGGGTTACAATGAGCAGTTCTTC

v_gene: TRBV27
j_gene: TRBJ2-3
d_gene: -
abundance: -
CDR3aa: CASIEFGGGLDTQYF
CDR3nt: TGTGCCAGCATCGAGTTTGGGGGGGGCCTAGATACGCAGTATTTT

v_gene: TRBV9
j_gene: TRBJ2-1
d_gene: TRBD2
abundance: once
CDR3aa: CASSPGGTSDFNEQFF
CDR3nt: TGTGCCAGCAGCCCGGGGGGGACTAGCGATTTCAATGAGCAGTTCTTC

v_gene: TRBV29-1
j_gene: TRBJ2-3
d_gene: -
abundance: -
CDR3aa: CSVHRGTRTDTQYF
CDR3nt: TGCAGCGTCCACCGGGGAACCCGCACAGATACGCAGTATTTT

v_gene: TRBV7-9
j_gene: TRBJ2-7
d_gene: TRBD1
abundance: -
CDR3aa: CASSGDSYEQYF
CDR3nt: TGTGCCAGCAGCGGGGACAGCTACGAGCAGTACTTC

v_gene: TRBV13
j_gene: TRBJ2-3
d_gene: TRBD2
abundance: -
CDR3aa: CASSYSGTRDTQYF
CDR3nt: TGTGCCAGCAGCTATAGCGGGACTCGAGATACGCAGTATTTT

v_gene: TRBV6-5
j_gene: TRBJ2-5
d_gene: -
abundance: -
CDR3aa: CASSYGAGSETQYF
CDR3nt: TGTGCCAGCAGTTACGGGGCAGGGAGCGAGACCCAGTACTTC

v_gene: TRBV11-2
j_gene: TRBJ1-1
d_gene: -
abundance: -
CDR3aa: CASSPDSRAGELNTEAFF
CDR3nt: TGTGCCAGCAGTCCAGACTCAAGGGCGGGGGAGTTGAACACTGAAGCTTTCTTT

v_gene: TRBV4-2
j_gene: TRBJ1-4
d_gene: TRBD1
abundance: -
CDR3aa: CASSQARRDRRIEKLFF
CDR3nt: TGTGCCAGCAGCCAAGCCCGTCGGGACAGGAGGATTGAAAAACTGTTTTTT

v_gene: TRBV27
j_gene: TRBJ2-7
d_gene: TRBD2
abundance: -
CDR3aa: CASRLLAFSYEQYF
CDR3nt: TGTGCCAGCCGCTTACTAGCGTTTTCCTACGAGCAGTACTTC

v_gene: TRBV30
j_gene: TRBJ1-1
d_gene: -
abundance: -
CDR3aa: CAWSELSENTEAFF
CDR3nt: TGTGCCTGGAGTGAGTTATCAGAGAACACTGAAGCTTTCTTT

v_gene: TRBV11-2
j_gene: TRBJ2-1
d_gene: TRBD2
abundance: -
CDR3aa: CASSLGGRGYYNEQFF
CDR3nt: TGTGCCAGCAGCTTGGGGGGGAGAGGGTACTACAATGAGCAGTTCTTC

v_gene: TRBV6-5
j_gene: TRBJ2-2
d_gene: -
abundance: -
CDR3aa: CASSFTGELFF
CDR3nt: TGTGCCAGCAGCTTCACCGGGGAGCTGTTTTTT

v_gene: TRBV6-5
j_gene: TRBJ1-4
d_gene: -
abundance: -
CDR3aa: CASSSSGGANEKLFF
CDR3nt: TGTGCCAGCAGTTCCTCGGGGGGGGCTAATGAAAAACTGTTTTTT

v_gene: TRBV15
j_gene: TRBJ2-6
d_gene: -
abundance: once
CDR3aa: CATSSLTADSASGANVLTF
CDR3nt: TGTGCCACCAGCAGTTTGACTGCGGACAGTGCCTCTGGGGCCAACGTCCTGACTTTC

v_gene: TRBV18
j_gene: TRBJ1-4
d_gene: TRBD1
abundance: -
CDR3aa: CASSPFGRGREKLFF
CDR3nt: TGTGCCAGCTCACCATTCGGCAGGGGGCGAGAAAAACTGTTTTTT